The 5 T cell receptor beta chains in this list originate from one sample, sequenced in a study of identical twins listed by TCRdb under 2016. The library was built by means of 5' RACE. Reads for this sample came from an Illumina HiSeq 2000. Using fastp at Q25 and MiXCR, TCRdb reprocessed the public reads and kept productive beta chains. CDR3 protein duplicates are merged, each entry listing the most common genes and DNA. Across this sample there are roughly 540,000 distinct CDR3 sequences, with roughly a fifth seen only once. About 0.91% of the sample goes to the ten largest clones. The data also belong to a second study, concerning T cells expressing NK-cell markers.

The sample comprised CD4+ T cells sorted from blood. These receptors came from a woman aged 18 to 35 in good health.

This rearrangement joins TRBV20-1 to TRBJ2-1; 14 positions agree with TRBD2. Unmatched junction bases numbered 1, after V lost 7 bases and J lost 2 bases. Germline lookup yields CDR1 DFQATT and CDR2 SNEGSKA (reference sequence). This CDR3 comprises 14 residues. CDR3 region: CSGTSGGPYNEQFF. CDR3 in DNA: TGCAGTGGGACTAGCGGGGGGCCCTACAATGAGCAGTTCTTC.

This chain joins TRBV7-3 and TRBJ2-1; D may be TRBD1 or TRBD2 (6 bases each). Germline values: CDR1 SGHTA, CDR2 FQGTGA. This CDR3 is built from 16 residues. Trimming shortened V by 5 bases and J by 9 bases, and 23 bases separated the two germline ends. The CDR3 sequence: CASSGRGGAPRGEQFF. In DNA, the CDR3 is TGTGCCAGCAGCGGTCGCGGCGGGGCTCCCAGGGGTGAGCAGTTCTTC.

This clonotype was found many times. This sequence joins TRBV12-3 or TRBV12-4 and TRBJ2-1, with no clear D. The length of the CDR3 is 11 residues. V was shortened by 6 bases and J by 9 bases, with 9 bases between the two germline ends. CDR3 protein: CASSLRGEQFF. CDR3 bases: TGTGCCAGCAGCTTACGTGGTGAGCAGTTCTTC.

V gene TRBV20-1 combines with J gene TRBJ2-2, with 9 bases lining up with TRBD1. This CDR3 spans 12 amino acids. Germline V lookup: CDR1 DFQATT, CDR2 SNEGSKA (reference sequence). V shed 6 bases, J shed 4 bases, and the junction held 0 bases outside the gene matches. The CDR3 protein is CSAGQGTGELFF. DNA for the CDR3: TGCAGTGCGGGACAGGGCACCGGGGAGCTGTTTTTT.

The CDR3 protein is CATTEPGSPKAFF. The DNA for the CDR3 is TGCGCCACTACAGAACCAGGTTCCCCCAAAGCTTTCTTT. V usage is TRBV5-1 and J usage is TRBJ1-1; D uncertain. The CDR3 runs to 13 residues. The V and J ends lost 9 bases and 9 bases respectively, with 21 bases between them. The germline gives CDR1 SGHRS, CDR2 YFSETQ.